What follows is one TCR beta chain and its context. Its antigen is undetermined. Germline and junction disagree at one end, which may indicate a read error. This sample is part of a study of cytomegalovirus exposure and HLA in healthy donors. Findings and caveats of the study: Later analysis identified a missense DCLRE1C variant that was linked to TCR beta V- and J-gene trimming.

The PCR ran on 60 Vbeta and 13 Jbeta primers. Method: immunoSEQ multiplex PCR; TCRdb's copy keeps in-frame clones and lacks some. The profile shows 150,000 to 200,000 clones, around 77% of them singletons. CDR3 length: 16 amino acids. Germline V gene data show CDR1 as MGHRA and CDR2 as YSYEKL. The clonotype was recovered from a man in his 60s in good health and CMV-seronegative. Sequenced sample: PBMCs. The rearrangement uses TRBV4-1 and TRBJ1-6; 10 bases are a match to TRBD1. The CDR3 DNA follows: TGCGCCAGCAGCCAAGAGAGGGGACAGGGGAGTTCACCCCTCAACTTT. This codes for CASSQERGQGSSPLNF.